This entry lists 23 T cell receptor beta chains sequenced from one sample in a study of control samples from healthy donors and cancer patients (dated by TCRdb to 2020 to 2022). Libraries were made using the immunoSEQ multiplex PCR assay. TCRdb carries this immuneACCESS record with in-frame sequences only. Its versions omit some clonotypes, under half of them owing to an unresolved V gene in the studies checked, with the rest unexplained. The sample table lists approximately 82,000 clones, 93% of them with a count of one. About 1.3% of the sample lies in the top ten. Sequencing was carried out using PBMCs. These receptors originate from a woman in her 40s with lung cancer.

The chain links TRBV19 to TRBJ2-7; D gene ambiguous. In germline, CDR1 is LNHDA, CDR2 SQIVND (reference sequence). V dropped 5 bases and J dropped 1 base, with 12 bases sitting between them. The length of the CDR3 is 14 residues. The CDR3 loop is CASSPVGGSYEQYF. The CDR3, as DNA: TGTGCCAGTAGTCCCGTCGGTGGATCCTACGAGCAGTACTTC.

This clone was observed a few times. This chain joins TRBV7-9 and TRBJ2-1; D gene unclear. This CDR3 has 14 residues. Germline V gene sequence: CDR1 SEHNR, CDR2 FQNEAQ (reference sequence). V gave up 8 bases and J gave up 0 bases, with 11 bases separating them. CDR3 sequence reads: CASSDSSSYNEQFF. The CDR3 nucleotides read TGTGCCAGCTCCGACTCGAGCTCCTACAATGAGCAGTTCTTC. The full variable domain, with the rest looked up from reference TRBV7-9 and TRBJ2-1, is DTGVSQNPRHKITKRGQNVTFRCDPISEHNRLYWYRQTLGQGPEFLTYFQNEAQLEKSRLLSDRFSAERPKGSFSTLEIQRTEQGDSAMYLCASSDSSSYNEQFFGPGTRLTVL.

The J gene is TRBJ2-2, the V gene TRBV5-4; D is perhaps TRBD2 (7 bases). Germline CDR1 SGHNT, CDR2 YYREEE (reference sequence). V lost 4 bases and J lost 5, with 18 bases in between. The CDR3 sequence is 16 residues long. The CDR3, as DNA: TGTGCCAGCAGCCCCAGGCGGGGGCAAACGACCGGGGAGCTGTTTTTT. Residues: CASSPRRGQTTGELFF.

This clone appeared once. The chain combines TRBV5-4 with TRBJ2-7; 8 bases agree with TRBD2. The CDR3 is 16 residues long. Trimming removed 0 bases from V and 0 bases from J; junction bases left unmatched: 5. Germline loops: CDR1 SGHNT, CDR2 YYREEE (reference sequence). The CDR3 DNA is TGTGCCAGCAGCTTGGCCGGAGCGGGGGCCTCCTACGAGCAGTACTTC. This gives the protein CASSLAGAGASYEQYF.

V and J are TRBV3-1 (or the pseudogene TRBV3-2) and TRBJ2-3; the match to TRBD1 covers 9 bases. V trimming: 2 bases; J trimming: 2 bases; junction bases outside the gene matches: 14. Germline-derived CDR1 and CDR2 are LGHDT and YNNKEL (reference sequence). The CDR3 is 19 amino acids. This chain's CDR3 is CASSQRGQGSYRYTDTQYF. The CDR3 nucleotides are TGTGCCAGCAGCCAACGAGGACAGGGGTCCTACCGCTACACAGATACGCAGTATTTT.

The chain couples TRBV14 to TRBJ2-1; D ambiguous. CDR3 length: 13 residues. The germline CDR1 and CDR2 sequences are SGHDN and FVKESK. V was trimmed by 5 bases and J by 3 bases, leaving 8 bases between them. The CDR3 bases are TGTGCCAGCAGCAGACAAAACTACAATGAGCAGTTCTTC. Its translation is CASSRQNYNEQFF.

CDR3 coding DNA: TGCGCCAGCAGCCAAGTCCTCCGGCAGTCCTACGAGCAGTACTTC. As protein: CASSQVLRQSYEQYF. This sequence joins TRBV4-1 and TRBJ2-7, with D unresolved. V lost 1 base and J lost 1, with 11 bases in between. The germline CDR1 and CDR2 sequences are MGHRA and YSYEKL. The CDR3 length is 15 residues.

V and J are TRBV12-1 and TRBJ1-1; TRBD1 is the table's D call and was not checked against the DNA. TRBV12-1 is recorded as a pseudogene. The CDR3 length is 17 residues. The DNA of the CDR3 is TGTGCCAGCAGCTTTGCGGGACAGGGGGCCGTGAACACTGAAGCTTTCTTT. This codes for CASSFAGQGAVNTEAFF.

This clone was counted once. The V call is TRBV25-1, the J call TRBJ2-5; D perhaps matches TRBD2 (5 bases). Germline V gives CDR1 MGHDK, CDR2 SYGVNS. Trimming removed 5 bases from V and 2 bases from J, with 9 bases in between. The CDR3 loop spans 13 amino acids. The CDR3 reads CASSLRDQETQYF. For the CDR3, the DNA is TGTGCCAGCAGTTTGAGGGATCAAGAGACCCAGTACTTC.

This clone was found once. One end of the junction is discordant with germline, which a read error may explain. V usage is TRBV7-8 and J usage is TRBJ2-1; 16 nucleotides align to TRBD2. The CDR3 has 16 residues. Germline V gene sequence: CDR1 SGHVS, CDR2 FQNEAQ. Written as DNA, the CDR3 is TGTGCCAGCAGCTTACGGCCCTCGGGACTAGCGGGGGGGCCAATCTTC. Translated, it gives CASSLRPSGLAGGPIF. The complete variable domain, with remaining parts taken from reference TRBV7-8 and TRBJ2-1, reads GAGVSQSPRYKVAKRGQDVALRCDPISGHVSLFWYQQALGQGPEFLTYFQNEAQLDKSGLPSDRFFAERPEGSVSTLKIQRTQQEDSAVYLCASSLRPSGLAGGPIFGPGTRLTVL.

This chain uses TRBV27 with TRBJ1-5; D unclear. The CDR3 has 15 amino acids. Per the germline V gene, CDR1 is MNHEY and CDR2 is SMNVEV (reference sequence). V was pared by 8 bases and J by 1 base, with 15 bases between. As DNA, the CDR3 is TGTGCCAGCTCCTTGGAAGGGTTGAGCAATCAGCCCCAGCATTTT. Its protein is CASSLEGLSNQPQHF.

The CDR3, as DNA: TGTGCCAGCAGTTTTAGGCAGGAGCAGTACTTC. Its protein is CASSFRQEQYF. J is TRBJ2-7 and V is TRBV12-3 or TRBV12-4; D ambiguous. The CDR3 covers 11 residues. The V end lost 3 bases, the J end lost 7 bases, and 7 bases lay between the germline ends.

This chain uses TRBV27 with TRBJ2-7; TRBD2 is a possible D gene (6 bases). V lost 6 bases, J lost 0 bases, and 24 bases lay in between. Germline CDR1 and CDR2: MNHEY and SMNVEV (reference sequence). The CDR3 runs to 18 residues. The CDR3 sequence: CASSPTRPGTGSSYEQYF. DNA of the CDR3: TGTGCCAGCAGCCCTACTCGTCCCGGGACCGGGAGCTCCTACGAGCAGTACTTC.

The chain links TRBV20-1 to TRBJ2-2; D ambiguous. V was shortened by 0 bases and J by 11 bases, with 7 bases between the two germline ends. The CDR3 is 11 residues long. Germline CDR1 reads DFQATT; CDR2 reads SNEGSKA (reference sequence). CDR3 amino acids: CSARDISELFF. The CDR3 DNA sequence: TGCAGTGCTAGAGACATCTCTGAGCTGTTTTTT.

The J gene is TRBJ1-5, the V gene TRBV30, with 7 bases matching TRBD1. Trimming took 5 bases from V and 4 from J; bases not matched to a gene: 11. Looked up from germline, CDR1 is GTSNPN and CDR2 is SVGIG (reference sequence). The CDR3 spans 15 residues. The CDR3 region has the DNA TGTGCCTGGGGGCCTTTAGACAGGGATAATCAGCCCCAGCATTTT. It translates to CAWGPLDRDNQPQHF. The whole variable domain, remainder taken from reference TRBV30 and TRBJ1-5, is SQTIHQWPATLVQPVGSPLSLECTVEGTSNPNLYWYRQAAGRGLQLLFYSVGIGQISSEVPQNLSASRPQDRQFILSSKKLLLSDSGFYLCAWGPLDRDNQPQHFGDGTRLSIL.

The V gene is TRBV3-1 (or the pseudogene TRBV3-2), the J gene TRBJ2-7; D is unclear. Germline V gene sequence: CDR1 LGHDT, CDR2 YNNKEL (reference sequence). This CDR3 has 13 amino acids. V lost 0 bases and J 3 bases, leaving 6 bases between the germline ends. CDR3 sequence (DNA): TGTGCCAGCAGCCAAGAACCCCTCTACGAGCAGTACTTC. Its protein is CASSQEPLYEQYF.

The chain uses TRBV12-5 and TRBJ1-1; D call uncertain. V was trimmed by 6 bases and J by 0 bases, leaving 8 bases between them. This CDR3 is 13 amino acids long. In germline, CDR1 is LGHNT, CDR2 FRNRAP. CDR3 amino acids: CASGLELNTEAFF. CDR3 nucleotides: TGTGCTAGTGGCCTCGAACTGAACACTGAAGCTTTCTTT. The full variable domain, rest sourced from reference TRBV12-5 and TRBJ1-1, is DARVTQTPRHKVTEMGQEVTMRCQPILGHNTVFWYRQTMMQGLELLAYFRNRAPLDDSGMPKDRFSAEMPDATLATLKIQPSEPRDSAVYFCASGLELNTEAFFGQGTRLTVV.

Concerning this clone: The germline gene is not matched at one end of the junction; a read error may be the cause. The rearrangement uses TRBV7-9 and TRBJ1-4; the D is unclear. This CDR3 has 13 amino acids. From germline, CDR1 is SEHNR and CDR2 FQNEAQ (reference sequence). CDR3 sequence: CASSLDRGSVVRF. CDR3 bases: TGTGCCAGCAGCTTAGATCGCGGCAGTGTTGTCCGTTTC.

In nucleotides, the CDR3 is TGTGCCAGCAGTCGTTACAGGGGCCAAGAGACCCAGTACTTC. Translation gives CASSRYRGQETQYF. The chain is built from TRBV6-5 and TRBJ2-5, with 7 positions matching TRBD1. This CDR3 comprises 14 residues. After removal of 5 bases from V and 1 base from J, the junction contained 4 bases not matched to a gene. Germline loops: CDR1 MNHEY, CDR2 SVGAGI.

This clone is a singleton in its sample. The chain employs TRBV3-1 (or the pseudogene TRBV3-2) and TRBJ1-2; 8 bases are shared with TRBD1. Germline trimming cut 2 bases from V and 6 bases from J; bases unmatched to any gene: 8. CDR1 is LGHDT, CDR2 YNNKEL, per germline (reference sequence). The CDR3 totals 15 residues. The CDR3 DNA reads TGTGCCAGCAGCCAAAGACAGGGGTGGGAGAATGGCTACACCTTC. It specifies CASSQRQGWENGYTF.

Written as DNA, the CDR3 is TGTGCCAGCAGCCCCGGGACTTACAATTCACCCCTCCACTTT. The encoded protein is CASSPGTYNSPLHF. This chain uses TRBV14 with TRBJ1-6, with a weak D call TRBD1 (5 bases). The germline V gene encodes CDR1 SGHDN and CDR2 FVKESK. Between the trimmed V and J ends, which lost 4 bases and 7 bases, there was a span of 11 bases. CDR3 length: 14 residues.

The chain links TRBV19 to TRBJ1-5; D possibly corresponds to TRBD1 (5 bases). Trimming pared 9 bases from V and 1 base from J, leaving 13 bases between. This CDR3 spans 14 amino acids. CDR1 LNHDA and CDR2 SQIVND come from the germline V gene (reference sequence). CDR3: CASFAGPSNQPQHF. DNA of the CDR3: TGTGCCAGCTTCGCAGGGCCCAGCAATCAGCCCCAGCATTTT.

The J gene is TRBJ1-2, the V gene TRBV28; D is uncertain. The CDR3 runs 15 residues. Between the trimmed V and J ends, which lost 7 bases and 4 bases, there was a span of 19 bases. Germline V gene sequence: CDR1 MDHEN, CDR2 SYDVKM. The DNA of the CDR3 is TGTGCCAGCACGGTCGCGCCCGGATCGGGCTATGGCTACACCTTC. It yields the protein CASTVAPGSGYGYTF.